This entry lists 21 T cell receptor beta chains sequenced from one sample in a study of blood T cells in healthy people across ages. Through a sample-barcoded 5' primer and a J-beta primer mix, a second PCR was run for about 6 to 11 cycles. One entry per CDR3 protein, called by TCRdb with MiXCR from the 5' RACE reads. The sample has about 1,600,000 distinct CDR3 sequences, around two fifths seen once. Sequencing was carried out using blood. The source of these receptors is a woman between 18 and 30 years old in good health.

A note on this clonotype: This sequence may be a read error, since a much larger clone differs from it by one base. As DNA, the CDR3 is TGCAGCGCTGCGACAGGCTCTGGCTACAATGAGCAGTACTTC. It codes for CSAATGSGYNEQYF. The gene calls are TRBV29-1 and TRBJ2-5, with D tentatively TRBD1 (6 bases). V gave up 7 bases and J gave up 11 bases, with 26 bases separating them. The CDR3 has 14 residues. Germline lookup yields CDR1 SQVTM and CDR2 ANQGSEA.

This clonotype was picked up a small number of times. CDR3 in amino acids: CSARRGGAGSYNEQFF. CDR3 nucleotides: TGCAGTGCTAGACGCGGGGGGGCCGGGTCCTACAATGAGCAGTTCTTC. V and J are TRBV20-1 and TRBJ2-1; TRBD2 agrees at 9 bases. After removal of 2 bases from V and 1 base from J, the junction contained 6 bases not matched to a gene. CDR3 length equals 16 residues. Germline V gene lookup returns CDR1 DFQATT and CDR2 SNEGSKA (reference sequence).

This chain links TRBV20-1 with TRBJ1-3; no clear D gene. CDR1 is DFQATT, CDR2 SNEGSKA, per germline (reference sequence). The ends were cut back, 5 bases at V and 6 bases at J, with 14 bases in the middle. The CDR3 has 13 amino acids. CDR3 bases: TGCAGTGCTTCAGGACCAACCCCAAACACCATATATTTT. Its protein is CSASGPTPNTIYF.

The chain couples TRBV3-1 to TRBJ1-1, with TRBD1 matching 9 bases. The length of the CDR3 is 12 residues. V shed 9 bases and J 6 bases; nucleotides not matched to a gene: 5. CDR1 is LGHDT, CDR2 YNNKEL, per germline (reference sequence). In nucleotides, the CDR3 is TGTGCCAGTCAAGACAGGGGGGCTGAAGCTTTCTTT. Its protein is CASQDRGAEAFF.

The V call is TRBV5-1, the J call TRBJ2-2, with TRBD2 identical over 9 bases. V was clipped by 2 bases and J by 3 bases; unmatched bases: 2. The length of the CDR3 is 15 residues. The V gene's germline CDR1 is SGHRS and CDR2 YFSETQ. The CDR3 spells CASSFERGDTGELFF. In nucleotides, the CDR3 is TGCGCCAGCAGCTTCGAGCGGGGGGACACCGGGGAGCTGTTTTTT.

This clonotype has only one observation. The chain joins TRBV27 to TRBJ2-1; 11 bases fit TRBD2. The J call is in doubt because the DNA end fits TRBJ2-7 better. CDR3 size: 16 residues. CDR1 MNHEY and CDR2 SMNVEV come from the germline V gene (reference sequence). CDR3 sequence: CASSRTSGFVFNEQYF. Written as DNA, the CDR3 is TGTGCCAGCAGTAGGACTAGCGGGTTCGTTTTCAATGAGCAGTACTTC.

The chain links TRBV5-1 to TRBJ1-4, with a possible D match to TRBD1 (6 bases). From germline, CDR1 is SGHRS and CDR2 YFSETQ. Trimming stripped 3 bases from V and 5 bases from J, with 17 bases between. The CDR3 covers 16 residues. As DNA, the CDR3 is TGCGCCAGCAGCTCAATGCAGGGGACGTCCAATGAAAAACTGTTTTTT. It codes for CASSSMQGTSNEKLFF.

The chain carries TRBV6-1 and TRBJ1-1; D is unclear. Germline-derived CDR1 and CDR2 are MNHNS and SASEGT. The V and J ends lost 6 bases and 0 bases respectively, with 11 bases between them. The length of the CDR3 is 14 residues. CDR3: CASSRIELNTEAFF. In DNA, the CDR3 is TGTGCCAGCAGCCGGATAGAGCTGAACACTGAAGCTTTCTTT.

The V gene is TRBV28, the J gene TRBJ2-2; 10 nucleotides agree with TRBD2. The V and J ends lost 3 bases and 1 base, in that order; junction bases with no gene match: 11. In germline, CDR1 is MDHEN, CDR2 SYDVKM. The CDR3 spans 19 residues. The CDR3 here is CASSFLRGSGGLNTGELFF. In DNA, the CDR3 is TGTGCCAGCAGTTTTCTTAGGGGTAGCGGGGGGCTGAACACCGGGGAGCTGTTTTTT.

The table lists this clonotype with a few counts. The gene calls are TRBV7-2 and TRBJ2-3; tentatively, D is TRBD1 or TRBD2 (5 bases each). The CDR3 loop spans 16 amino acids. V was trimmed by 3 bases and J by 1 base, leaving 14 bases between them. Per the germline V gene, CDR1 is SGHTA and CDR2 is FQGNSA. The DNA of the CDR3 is TGTGCCAGCAGCTTCAAGTTGGGACCACGCACAGATACGCAGTATTTT. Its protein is CASSFKLGPRTDTQYF.

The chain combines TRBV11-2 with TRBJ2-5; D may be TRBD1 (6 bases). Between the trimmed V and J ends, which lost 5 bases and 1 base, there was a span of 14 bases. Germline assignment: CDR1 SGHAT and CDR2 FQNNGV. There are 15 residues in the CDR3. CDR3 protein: CASSQRGTIQETQYF. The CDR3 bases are TGTGCCAGCAGCCAGAGGGGGACAATCCAAGAGACCCAGTACTTC.

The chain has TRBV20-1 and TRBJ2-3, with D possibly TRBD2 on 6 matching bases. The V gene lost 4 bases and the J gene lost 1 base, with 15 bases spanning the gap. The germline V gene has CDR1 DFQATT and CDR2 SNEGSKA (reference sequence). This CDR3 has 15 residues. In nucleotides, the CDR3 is TGCAGTGCTAAGGATTCCCCTAGCGGCACAGATACGCAGTATTTT. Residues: CSAKDSPSGTDTQYF.

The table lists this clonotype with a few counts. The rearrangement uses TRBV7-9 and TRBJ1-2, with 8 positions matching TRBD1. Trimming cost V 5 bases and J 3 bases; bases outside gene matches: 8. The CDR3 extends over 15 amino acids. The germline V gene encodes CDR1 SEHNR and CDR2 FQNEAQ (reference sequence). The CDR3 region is CASSRRTGIDYGYTF. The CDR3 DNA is TGTGCCAGCAGCCGGAGGACAGGGATTGACTATGGCTACACCTTC.

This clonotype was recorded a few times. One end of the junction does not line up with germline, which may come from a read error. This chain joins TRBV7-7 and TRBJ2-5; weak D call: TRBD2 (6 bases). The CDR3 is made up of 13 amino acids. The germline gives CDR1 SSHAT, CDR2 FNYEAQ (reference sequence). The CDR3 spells CASSLAEGRSQYF. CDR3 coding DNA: TGTGCCAGCAGCCTAGCTGAAGGGAGGTCCCAGTACTTC.

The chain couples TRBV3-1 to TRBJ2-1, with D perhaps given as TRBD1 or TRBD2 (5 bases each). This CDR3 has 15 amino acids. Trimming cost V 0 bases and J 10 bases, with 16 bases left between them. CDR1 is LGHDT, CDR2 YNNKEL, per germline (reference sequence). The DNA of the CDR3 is TGTGCCAGCAGCCAAGATAGCGAAGCATGGGGCGAGCAGTTCTTC. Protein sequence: CASSQDSEAWGEQFF.

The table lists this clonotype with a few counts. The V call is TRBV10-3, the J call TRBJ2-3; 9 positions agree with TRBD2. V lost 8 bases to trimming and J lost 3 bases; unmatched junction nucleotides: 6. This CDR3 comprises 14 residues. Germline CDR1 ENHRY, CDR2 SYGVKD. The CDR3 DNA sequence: TGTGCCATCTGGGCGGGGGGGATAACAGATACGCAGTATTTT. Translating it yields CAIWAGGITDTQYF.

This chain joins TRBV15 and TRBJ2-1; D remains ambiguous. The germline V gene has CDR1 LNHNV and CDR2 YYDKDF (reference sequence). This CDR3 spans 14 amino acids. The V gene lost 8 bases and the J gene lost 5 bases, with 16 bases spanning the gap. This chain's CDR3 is CATRSMLQDNEQFF. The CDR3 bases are TGTGCCACCCGGAGTATGCTCCAGGACAATGAGCAGTTCTTC.

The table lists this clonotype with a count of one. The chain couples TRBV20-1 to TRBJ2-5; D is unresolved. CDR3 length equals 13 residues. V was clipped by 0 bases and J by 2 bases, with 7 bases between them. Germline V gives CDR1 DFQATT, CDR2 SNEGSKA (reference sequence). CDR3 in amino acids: CSARDFQQETQYF. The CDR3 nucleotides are TGCAGTGCTAGAGATTTCCAACAAGAGACCCAGTACTTC.

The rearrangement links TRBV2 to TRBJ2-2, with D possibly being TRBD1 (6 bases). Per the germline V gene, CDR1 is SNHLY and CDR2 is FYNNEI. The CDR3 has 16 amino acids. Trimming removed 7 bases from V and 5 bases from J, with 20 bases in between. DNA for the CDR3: TGTGCCAGCACCAACAGGGCCCTTGGTTGGACCGGGGAGCTGTTTTTT. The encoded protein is CASTNRALGWTGELFF.

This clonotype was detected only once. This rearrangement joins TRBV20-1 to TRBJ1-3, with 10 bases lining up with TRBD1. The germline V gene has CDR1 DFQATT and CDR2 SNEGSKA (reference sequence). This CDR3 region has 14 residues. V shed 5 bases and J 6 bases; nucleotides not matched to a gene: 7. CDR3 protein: CSAPRTGGANTIYF. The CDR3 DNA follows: TGCAGTGCTCCTCGGACAGGGGGTGCAAACACCATATATTTT.

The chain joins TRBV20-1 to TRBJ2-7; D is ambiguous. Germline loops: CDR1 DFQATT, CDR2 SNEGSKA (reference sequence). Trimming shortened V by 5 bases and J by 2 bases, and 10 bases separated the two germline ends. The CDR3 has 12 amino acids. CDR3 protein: CSARKLPYEQYF. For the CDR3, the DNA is TGCAGTGCTCGAAAACTTCCCTACGAGCAGTACTTC.